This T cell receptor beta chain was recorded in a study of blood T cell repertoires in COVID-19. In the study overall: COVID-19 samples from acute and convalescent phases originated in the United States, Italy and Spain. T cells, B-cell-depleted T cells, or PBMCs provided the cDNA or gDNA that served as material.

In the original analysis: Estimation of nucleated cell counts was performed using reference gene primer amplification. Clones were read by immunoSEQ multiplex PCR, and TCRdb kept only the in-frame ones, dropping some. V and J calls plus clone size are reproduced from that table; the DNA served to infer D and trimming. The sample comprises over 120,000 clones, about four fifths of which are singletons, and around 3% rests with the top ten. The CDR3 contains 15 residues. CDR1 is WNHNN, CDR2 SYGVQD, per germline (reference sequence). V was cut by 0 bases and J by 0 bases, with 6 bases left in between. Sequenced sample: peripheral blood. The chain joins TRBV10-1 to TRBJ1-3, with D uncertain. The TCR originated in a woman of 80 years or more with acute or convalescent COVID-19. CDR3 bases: TGCGCCAGCAGTGAGTCCGGGGTCTCTGGAAACACCATATATTTT. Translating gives CASSESGVSGNTIYF.